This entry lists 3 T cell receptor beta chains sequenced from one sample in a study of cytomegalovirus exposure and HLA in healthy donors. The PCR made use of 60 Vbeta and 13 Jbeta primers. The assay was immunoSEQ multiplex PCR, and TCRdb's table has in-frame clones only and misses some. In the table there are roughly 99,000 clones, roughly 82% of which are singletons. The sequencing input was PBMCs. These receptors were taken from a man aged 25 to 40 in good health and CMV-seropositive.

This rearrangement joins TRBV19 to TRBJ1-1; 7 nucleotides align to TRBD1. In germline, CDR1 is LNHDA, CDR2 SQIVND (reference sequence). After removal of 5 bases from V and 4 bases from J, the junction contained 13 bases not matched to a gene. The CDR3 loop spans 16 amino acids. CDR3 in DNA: TGTGCCAGTAGTCTCCGAGCAGGGGGAGAGCCCACTGAAGCTTTCTTT. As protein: CASSLRAGGEPTEAFF.

For the CDR3, the DNA is TGTGCCAGCAGCCCGGGACTAGCGGCCAACAATGAGCAGTTCTTC. This encodes CASSPGLAANNEQFF. V and J are TRBV7-3 and TRBJ2-1; 11 bases line up with TRBD2. Germline trimming cut 5 bases from V and 5 bases from J; bases unmatched to any gene: 5. Germline CDR1 reads SGHTA; CDR2 reads FQGTGA. This CDR3 is built from 15 residues.

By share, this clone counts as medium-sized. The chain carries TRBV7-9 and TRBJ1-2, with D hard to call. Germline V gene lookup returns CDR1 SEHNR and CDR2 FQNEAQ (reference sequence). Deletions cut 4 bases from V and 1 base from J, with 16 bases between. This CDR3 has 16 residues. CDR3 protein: CASSSILGPLNYGYTF. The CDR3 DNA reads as TGTGCCAGCAGCTCCATACTTGGGCCTCTTAACTATGGCTACACCTTC.